A single sample is the source of the 17 T cell receptor beta chains below, sequenced in a study of molecular identifiers for immune sequencing clone quantification. TCRdb re-called the PCR reads with MiXCR, one entry per CDR3 protein. Among roughly 300,000 distinct CDR3 sequences listed, roughly 24% were seen once. Sequenced sample: naive CD8+ T cells from blood, with Jurkat cell RNA spiked in. Subset meaning: FACS-sorted CD8+CD4-CCR7+CD45RA+ naive T cells. These receptor sequences come from a human donor in good health. Some libraries in this study had Jurkat cell RNA spiked in.

This rearrangement joins TRBV6-2 or TRBV6-3 to TRBJ2-2; 7 nucleotides align to TRBD1. V trimming: 8 bases; J trimming: 6 bases; junction bases outside the gene matches: 9. Germline-derived CDR1 and CDR2 are MNHEY and SVGEGT. The CDR3 is 14 amino acids. The CDR3, as DNA: TGTGCCAGCGGTGCCACAGGGGTTTCCGGGGAGCTGTTTTTT. It codes for CASGATGVSGELFF.

This clonotype was seen only a few times. The chain uses TRBV19 and TRBJ1-1; D is unclear. The germline V and J ends were trimmed by 3 bases and 5 bases, with 10 bases remaining between them. This CDR3 has 13 residues. In germline, CDR1 is LNHDA, CDR2 SQIVND (reference sequence). The CDR3 reads CASSIMVGTEAFF. CDR3 DNA sequence: TGTGCCAGTAGTATCATGGTAGGGACTGAAGCTTTCTTT.

Of note for this clonotype: It may be a read error: a sequence one base away is much more abundant. The V call is TRBV4-1, the J call TRBJ2-7, with 8 positions matching TRBD2. The length of the CDR3 is 14 residues. Per the germline V gene, CDR1 is MGHRA and CDR2 is YSYEKL. CDR3 nucleotide sequence: TGCGCCAGCAGCTACCGGATAGCGGGGTACGGGCAGTACTTC. Its translation: CASSYRIAGYGQYF.

On this clonotype: The missing conserved phenylalanine or tryptophan at the end of this CDR3 makes a read error likely. This chain uses TRBV28 with TRBJ2-2; a weak D match, TRBD2 (6 bases). The germline V gene encodes CDR1 MDHEN and CDR2 SYDVKM. This CDR3 spans 14 amino acids. Between the trimmed V and J ends, which lost 6 bases and 4 bases, there was a span of 12 bases. The CDR3, as DNA: TGTGCCAGCAGCCCCCAGCGGGTCACCGGGGAGCTGTTTTCT. Translated, it gives CASSPQRVTGELFS.

This clonotype was seen more than once but under ten times. J is TRBJ2-5 and V is TRBV5-1; 7 nucleotides match TRBD1. Germline CDR1 is SGHRS and CDR2 is YFSETQ. Losses at the gene ends were 3 bases for V and 4 bases for J; bases not matched to a gene: 9. CDR3 length: 15 residues. The CDR3 region has the DNA TGCGCCAGCAGCTCAAACACAGGGGTCGGAGAGACCCAGTACTTC. This encodes CASSSNTGVGETQYF. The whole variable domain, remainder taken from reference TRBV5-1 and TRBJ2-5, is KAGVTQTPRYLIKTRGQQVTLSCSPISGHRSVSWYQQTPGQGLQFLFEYFSETQRNKGNFPGRFSGRQFSNSRSEMNVSTLELGDSALYLCASSSNTGVGETQYFGPGTRLLVL.

This clonotype was observed a few times. The rearrangement uses TRBV4-3 and TRBJ2-7, with D possibly being TRBD2 (6 bases). CDR3 length: 15 residues. V shed 3 bases and J shed 5 bases, with 17 bases lying between them. Germline V gene data show CDR1 as LGHNA and CDR2 as YSLEER. In DNA form, the CDR3 reads TGCGCCAGCAGCCAGTCGAGGGCGGGGATTAACGAGCAGTACTTC. Protein sequence: CASSQSRAGINEQYF.

This clonotype was seen at least ten times. CDR3 in DNA: TGTGCCACCAGTCTGGGTAGGGACAGAACCTACAATGAGCAGTTCTTC. Residues: CATSLGRDRTYNEQFF. V gene TRBV24-1 combines with J gene TRBJ2-1; 7 nucleotides line up with TRBD1. V trimming: 6 bases; J trimming: 2 bases; junction bases outside the gene matches: 9. Germline lookup yields CDR1 KGHDR and CDR2 SFDVKD. This CDR3 is 16 amino acids long.

In its sample, this clonotype was seen many times. The genes are TRBV12-3 or TRBV12-4 and TRBJ1-2; 7 bases map to TRBD1. The ends lost 6 bases at V and 6 bases at J; junction bases unmatched: 13. This CDR3 comprises 15 residues. CDR3 region: CASSQTLTTGNGYTF. In DNA form, the CDR3 reads TGTGCCAGCAGCCAAACCCTTACGACAGGGAATGGCTACACCTTC.

The chain carries TRBV9 and TRBJ2-3; no reliable D call. Germline CDR1 SGDLS, CDR2 YYNGEE. V was trimmed by 1 base and J by 0 bases, leaving 3 bases between them. The CDR3 spans 13 residues. The CDR3 region is CASSVFSTDTQYF. CDR3 DNA sequence: TGTGCCAGCAGCGTATTTAGCACAGATACGCAGTATTTT.

About this clonotype itself: Mismatch with germline at one junction end may stem from a read error. This sequence joins TRBV25-1 and TRBJ2-7, with 9 bases aligning to TRBD1. Germline CDR1 MGHDK, CDR2 SYGVNS. The CDR3 consists of 15 residues. The CDR3, as DNA: TGTGCCAGCGGTGAATGGGGGACAGGGAGCTACGAGCAGTACTTC. It translates to CASGEWGTGSYEQYF.

The chain combines TRBV21-1 with TRBJ1-1. TRBV21-1 is a pseudogene segment. The CDR3 has 15 residues. CDR3 sequence reads: CASSPTYAVGTEAFF. CDR3 nucleotide sequence: TGTGCCAGCAGCCCTACGTACGCTGTTGGCACTGAAGCTTTCTTT.

This clonotype was seen only a few times. This chain links TRBV25-1 with TRBJ2-7; TRBD1 agrees at 7 bases. CDR1 and CDR2 (germline): MGHDK, SYGVNS. The CDR3 contains 17 residues. The trim removed 0 bases at V and 0 bases at J, leaving 8 bases unmatched. The CDR3 reads CASSEYGTGEDSYEQYF. The CDR3 DNA is TGTGCCAGCAGTGAATACGGTACAGGGGAAGACTCCTACGAGCAGTACTTC.

The V call is TRBV5-6, the J call TRBJ1-6; 8 bases line up with TRBD1. Losses at the gene ends were 4 bases for V and 11 bases for J; bases not matched to a gene: 8. The V gene's germline CDR1 is SGHDT and CDR2 YYEEEE. CDR3 length: 14 residues. The CDR3 coding sequence is TGTGCCAGCAGCCCCGGGACAGGCTTCCCACCCCTCCACTTT. Encoded protein: CASSPGTGFPPLHF. The whole variable domain, filled in from reference TRBV5-6 and TRBJ1-6, reads DAGVTQSPTHLIKTRGQQVTLRCSPKSGHDTVSWYQQALGQGPQFIFQYYEEEERQRGNFPDRFSGHQFPNYSSELNVNALLLGDSALYLCASSPGTGFPPLHFGNGTRLTVT.

The gene calls are TRBV13 and TRBJ2-5; 11 bases are a match to TRBD1. CDR3 length equals 14 residues. Losses at the gene ends were 4 bases for V and 4 bases for J; bases not matched to a gene: 2. In germline, CDR1 is PRHDT, CDR2 FYEKMQ (reference sequence). CDR3 in amino acids: CASSSGTGGETQYF. DNA of the CDR3: TGTGCCAGCAGCTCCGGGACAGGGGGAGAGACCCAGTACTTC.

The chain recombines TRBV7-3 with TRBJ2-3; D might be TRBD2 (5 bases). V lost 2 bases to trimming and J lost 4 bases, with 13 bases between them. This CDR3 spans 15 amino acids. Germline V lookup: CDR1 SGHTA, CDR2 FQGTGA. CDR3 region: CASSLYHRDPDTQYF. The CDR3 DNA reads as TGTGCCAGCAGCTTATATCATCGGGATCCAGATACGCAGTATTTT.

At least ten counts were recorded for this clonotype. V gene TRBV12-3 or TRBV12-4 combines with J gene TRBJ2-7; 9 bases align to TRBD1. V was pared by 5 bases and J by 1 base, with 6 bases of the junction left unmatched. This CDR3 has 15 amino acids. The DNA for the CDR3 is TGTGCCAGCAGTATGACCGGGACAGGGTCCTACGAGCAGTACTTC. Translated, it gives CASSMTGTGSYEQYF.

This clonotype occurred a few times. Since a much larger clone is just one base distant, this may be a read error. V is TRBV7-9 and J is TRBJ2-4, with D tentatively TRBD2 (6 bases). This CDR3 is built from 15 residues. Germline loops: CDR1 SEHNR, CDR2 FQNEAQ (reference sequence). Trimming took 6 bases from V and 6 from J, leaving 18 bases between them. CDR3 amino acids: CASRSPRDSINIQYF. The CDR3 DNA reads TGTGCCAGCAGGTCGCCGCGGGACTCAATAAACATTCAGTACTTC.